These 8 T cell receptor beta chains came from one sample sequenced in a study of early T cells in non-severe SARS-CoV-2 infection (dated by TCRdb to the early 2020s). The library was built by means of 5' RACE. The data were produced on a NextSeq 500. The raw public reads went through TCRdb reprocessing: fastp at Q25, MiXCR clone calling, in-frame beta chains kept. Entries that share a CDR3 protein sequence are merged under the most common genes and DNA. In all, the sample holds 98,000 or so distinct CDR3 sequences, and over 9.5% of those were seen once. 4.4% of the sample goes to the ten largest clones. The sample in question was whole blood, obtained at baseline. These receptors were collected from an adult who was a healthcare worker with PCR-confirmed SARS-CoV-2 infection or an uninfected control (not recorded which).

The CDR3 coding sequence is TGCGCCAGCAGCGCCGGACAGGGCGGCGACGAGCAGTACTTC. Residues: CASSAGQGGDEQYF. The V call is TRBV5-1, the J call TRBJ2-7; 8 bases fit TRBD1. Germline assignment: CDR1 SGHRS and CDR2 YFSETQ. Trimming cost V 4 bases and J 5 bases; bases outside gene matches: 8. The CDR3 has 14 residues.

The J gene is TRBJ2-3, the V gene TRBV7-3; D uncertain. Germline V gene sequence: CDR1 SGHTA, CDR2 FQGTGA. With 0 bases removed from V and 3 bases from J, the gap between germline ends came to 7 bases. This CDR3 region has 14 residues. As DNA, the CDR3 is TGTGCCAGCAGCTTAACGATGGGTACAGATACGCAGTATTTT. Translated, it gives CASSLTMGTDTQYF. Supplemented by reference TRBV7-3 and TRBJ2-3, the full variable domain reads GAGVSQTPSNKVTEKGKYVELRCDPISGHTALYWYRQSLGQGPEFLIYFQGTGAADDSGLPNDRFFAVRPEGSVSTLKIQRTERGDSAVYLCASSLTMGTDTQYFGPGTRLTVL.

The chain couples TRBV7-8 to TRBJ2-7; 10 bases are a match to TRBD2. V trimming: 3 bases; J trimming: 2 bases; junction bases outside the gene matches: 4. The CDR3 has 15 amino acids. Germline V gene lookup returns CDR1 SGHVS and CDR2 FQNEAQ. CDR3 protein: CASSFGLAGAYEQYF. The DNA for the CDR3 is TGTGCCAGCAGCTTTGGCCTAGCGGGGGCCTACGAGCAGTACTTC.

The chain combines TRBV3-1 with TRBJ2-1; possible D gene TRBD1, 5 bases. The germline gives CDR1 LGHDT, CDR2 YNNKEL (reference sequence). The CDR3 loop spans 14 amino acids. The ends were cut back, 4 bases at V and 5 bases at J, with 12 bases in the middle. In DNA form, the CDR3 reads TGTGCCAGCAGCCTGGGCAGGGTAAACAATGAGCAGTTCTTC. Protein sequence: CASSLGRVNNEQFF.

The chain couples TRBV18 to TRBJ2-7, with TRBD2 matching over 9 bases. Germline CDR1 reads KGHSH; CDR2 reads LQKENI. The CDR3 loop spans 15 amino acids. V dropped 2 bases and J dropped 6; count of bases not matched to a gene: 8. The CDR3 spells CASSPSGLATGEQYF. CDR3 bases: TGTGCCAGCTCACCATCAGGACTAGCGACTGGCGAGCAGTACTTC.

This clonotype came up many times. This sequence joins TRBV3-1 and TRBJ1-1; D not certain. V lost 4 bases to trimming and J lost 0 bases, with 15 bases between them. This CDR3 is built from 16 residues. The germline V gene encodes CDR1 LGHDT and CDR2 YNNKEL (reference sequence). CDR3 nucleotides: TGTGCCAGCAGCCGGCAGCCGCTAGGGATGAACACTGAAGCTTTCTTT. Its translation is CASSRQPLGMNTEAFF. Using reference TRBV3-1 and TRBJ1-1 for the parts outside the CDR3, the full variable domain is DTAVSQTPKYLVTQMGNDKSIKCEQNLGHDTMYWYKQDSKKFLKIMFSYNNKELIINETVPNRFSPKSPDKAHLNLHINSLELGDSAVYFCASSRQPLGMNTEAFFGQGTRLTVV.

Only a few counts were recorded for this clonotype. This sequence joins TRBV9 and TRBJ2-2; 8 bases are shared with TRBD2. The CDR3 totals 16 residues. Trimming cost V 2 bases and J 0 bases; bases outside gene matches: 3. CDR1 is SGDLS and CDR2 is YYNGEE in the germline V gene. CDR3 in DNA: TGTGCCAGCAGCGTTTTAGCGGGGACGAACACCGGGGAGCTGTTTTTT. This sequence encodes CASSVLAGTNTGELFF.

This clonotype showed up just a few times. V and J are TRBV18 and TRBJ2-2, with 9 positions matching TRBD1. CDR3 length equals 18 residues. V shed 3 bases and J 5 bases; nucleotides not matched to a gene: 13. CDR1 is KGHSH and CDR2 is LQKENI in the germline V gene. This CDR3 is CASSPPSEDRGKTGELFF. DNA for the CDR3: TGTGCCAGCTCACCCCCCTCCGAGGACAGGGGAAAAACCGGGGAGCTGTTTTTT.